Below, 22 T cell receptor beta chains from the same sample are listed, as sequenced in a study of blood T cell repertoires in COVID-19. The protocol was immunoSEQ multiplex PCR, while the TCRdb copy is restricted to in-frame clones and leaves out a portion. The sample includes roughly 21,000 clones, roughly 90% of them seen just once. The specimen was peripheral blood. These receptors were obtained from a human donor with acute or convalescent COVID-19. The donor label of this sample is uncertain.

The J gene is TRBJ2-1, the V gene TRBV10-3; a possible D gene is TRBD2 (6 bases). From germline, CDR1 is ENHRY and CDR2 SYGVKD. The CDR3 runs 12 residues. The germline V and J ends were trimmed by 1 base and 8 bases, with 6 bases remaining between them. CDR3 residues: CAISEWRDEQFF. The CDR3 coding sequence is TGTGCCATCAGTGAGTGGAGGGATGAGCAGTTCTTC.

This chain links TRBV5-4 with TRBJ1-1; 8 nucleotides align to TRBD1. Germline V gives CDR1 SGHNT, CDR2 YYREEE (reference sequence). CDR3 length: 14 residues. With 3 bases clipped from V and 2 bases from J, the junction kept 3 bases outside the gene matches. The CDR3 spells CASSYRGYNTEAFF. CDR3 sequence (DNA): TGTGCCAGCAGCTACAGGGGGTACAACACTGAAGCTTTCTTT.

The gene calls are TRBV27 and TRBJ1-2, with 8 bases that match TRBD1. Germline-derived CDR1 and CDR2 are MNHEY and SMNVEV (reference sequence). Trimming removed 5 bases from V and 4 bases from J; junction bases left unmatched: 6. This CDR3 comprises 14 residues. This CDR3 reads CASSGQGQSYGYTF. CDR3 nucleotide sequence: TGTGCCAGCAGTGGACAGGGACAGTCCTATGGCTACACCTTC.

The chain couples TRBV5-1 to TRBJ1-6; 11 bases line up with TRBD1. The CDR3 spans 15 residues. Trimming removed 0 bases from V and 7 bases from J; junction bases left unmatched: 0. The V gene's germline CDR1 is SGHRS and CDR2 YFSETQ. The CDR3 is CASSLGDRGNSPLHF. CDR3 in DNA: TGCGCCAGCAGCTTGGGGGACAGGGGGAATTCACCCCTCCACTTT. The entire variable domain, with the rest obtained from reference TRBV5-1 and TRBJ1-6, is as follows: KAGVTQTPRYLIKTRGQQVTLSCSPISGHRSVSWYQQTPGQGLQFLFEYFSETQRNKGNFPGRFSGRQFSNSRSEMNVSTLELGDSALYLCASSLGDRGNSPLHFGNGTRLTVT.

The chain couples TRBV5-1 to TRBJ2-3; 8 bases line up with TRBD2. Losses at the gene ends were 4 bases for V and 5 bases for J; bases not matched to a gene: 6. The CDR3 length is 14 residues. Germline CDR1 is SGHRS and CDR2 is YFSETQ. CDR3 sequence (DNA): TGCGCCAGCAGCCCCGGCGGGGGGCGAGATACGCAGTATTTT. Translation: CASSPGGGRDTQYF.

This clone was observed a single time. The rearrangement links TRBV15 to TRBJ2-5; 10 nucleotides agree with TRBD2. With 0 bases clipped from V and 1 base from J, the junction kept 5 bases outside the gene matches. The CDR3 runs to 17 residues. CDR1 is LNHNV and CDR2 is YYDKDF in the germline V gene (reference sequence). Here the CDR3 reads CATSRDGTSEIQETQYF. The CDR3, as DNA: TGTGCCACCAGCAGAGATGGGACTAGCGAGATCCAAGAGACCCAGTACTTC. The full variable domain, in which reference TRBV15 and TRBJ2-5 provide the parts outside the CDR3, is DAMVIQNPRYQVTQFGKPVTLSCSQTLNHNVMYWYQQKSSQAPKLLFHYYDKDFNNEADTPDNFQSRRPNTSFCFLDIRSPGLGDTAMYLCATSRDGTSEIQETQYFGPGTRLLVL.

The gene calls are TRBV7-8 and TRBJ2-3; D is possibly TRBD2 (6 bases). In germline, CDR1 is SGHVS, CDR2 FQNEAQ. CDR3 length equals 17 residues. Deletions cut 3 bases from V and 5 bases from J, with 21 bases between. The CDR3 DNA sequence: TGTGCCAGCAGCTTTGCAATACTAGCCGTGGCGGGAGATACGCAGTATTTT. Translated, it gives CASSFAILAVAGDTQYF.

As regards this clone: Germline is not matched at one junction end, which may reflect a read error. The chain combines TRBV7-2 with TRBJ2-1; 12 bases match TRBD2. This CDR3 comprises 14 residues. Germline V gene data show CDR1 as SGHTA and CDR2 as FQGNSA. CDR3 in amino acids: CASSLAGGPDEQFF. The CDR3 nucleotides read TGTGCCAGCAGCCTAGCGGGAGGGCCGGATGAGCAGTTCTTC.

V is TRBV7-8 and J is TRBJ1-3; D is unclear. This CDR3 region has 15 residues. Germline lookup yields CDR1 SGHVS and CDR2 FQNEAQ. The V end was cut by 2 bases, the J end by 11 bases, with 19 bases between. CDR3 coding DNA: TGTGCCAGCAGCTTATTCGGTATCGATCGATCTCCCATATATTTT. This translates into CASSLFGIDRSPIYF.

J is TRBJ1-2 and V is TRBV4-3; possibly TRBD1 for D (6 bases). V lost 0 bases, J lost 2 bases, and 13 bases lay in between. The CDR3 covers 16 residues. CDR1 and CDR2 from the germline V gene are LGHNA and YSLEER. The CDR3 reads CASSQDRAGENYGYTF. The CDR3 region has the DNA TGCGCCAGCAGCCAAGATCGAGCAGGGGAAAACTATGGCTACACCTTC.

The CDR3: CASSLAPFYEQYF. CDR3 coding DNA: TGCGCCAGCAGCTTGGCCCCGTTCTACGAGCAGTACTTC. The chain recombines TRBV5-1 with TRBJ2-7; D remains ambiguous. This CDR3 comprises 13 residues. Germline CDR1 is SGHRS and CDR2 is YFSETQ. V was shortened by 0 bases and J by 3 bases, with 7 bases between the two germline ends.

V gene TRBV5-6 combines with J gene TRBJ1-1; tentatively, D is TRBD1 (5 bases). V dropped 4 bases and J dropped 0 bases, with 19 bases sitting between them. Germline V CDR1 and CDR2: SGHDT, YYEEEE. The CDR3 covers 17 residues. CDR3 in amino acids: CASSQRPSAGMNTEAFF. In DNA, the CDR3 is TGTGCCAGCAGCCAACGTCCTTCGGCAGGGATGAACACTGAAGCTTTCTTT. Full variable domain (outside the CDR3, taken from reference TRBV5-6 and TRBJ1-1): DAGVTQSPTHLIKTRGQQVTLRCSPKSGHDTVSWYQQALGQGPQFIFQYYEEEERQRGNFPDRFSGHQFPNYSSELNVNALLLGDSALYLCASSQRPSAGMNTEAFFGQGTRLTVV.

CDR3 coding DNA: TGTGCCAGCAGCCAGGAAGGTTCTCAGGGGTTTTGGGATGAGCAGTTCTTC. Its translation: CASSQEGSQGFWDEQFF. The chain uses TRBV14 and TRBJ2-1, with D perhaps TRBD1 (6 bases). This CDR3 has 17 residues. Germline CDR1 reads SGHDN; CDR2 reads FVKESK. V was pared by 3 bases and J by 8 bases, with 23 bases between.

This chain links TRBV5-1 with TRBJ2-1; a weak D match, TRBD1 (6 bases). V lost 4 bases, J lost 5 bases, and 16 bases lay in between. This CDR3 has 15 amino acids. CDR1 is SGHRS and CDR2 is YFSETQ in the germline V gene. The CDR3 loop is CASSLRSRGNNEQFF. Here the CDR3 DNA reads TGCGCCAGCAGCCTTAGGTCCAGGGGTAACAATGAGCAGTTCTTC.

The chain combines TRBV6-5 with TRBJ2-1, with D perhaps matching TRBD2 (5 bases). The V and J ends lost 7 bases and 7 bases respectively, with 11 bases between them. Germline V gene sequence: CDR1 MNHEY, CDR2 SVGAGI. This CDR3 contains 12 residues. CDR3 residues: CASNERINEQFF. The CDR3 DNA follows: TGTGCCAGCAACGAGCGGATTAATGAGCAGTTCTTC.

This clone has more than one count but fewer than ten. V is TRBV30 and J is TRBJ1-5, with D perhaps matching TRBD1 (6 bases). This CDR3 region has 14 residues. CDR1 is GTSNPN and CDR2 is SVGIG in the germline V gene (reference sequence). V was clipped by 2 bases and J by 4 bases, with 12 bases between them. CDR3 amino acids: CAWSTTQGNQPQHF. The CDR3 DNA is TGTGCCTGGAGTACGACACAGGGTAATCAGCCCCAGCATTTT.

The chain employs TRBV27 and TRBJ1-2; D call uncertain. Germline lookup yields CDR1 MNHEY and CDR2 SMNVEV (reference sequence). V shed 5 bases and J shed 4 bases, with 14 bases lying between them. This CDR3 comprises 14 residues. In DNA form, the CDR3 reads TGTGCCAGCAGTACGTCTGCAGGAGGCTATGGCTACACCTTC. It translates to CASSTSAGGYGYTF.

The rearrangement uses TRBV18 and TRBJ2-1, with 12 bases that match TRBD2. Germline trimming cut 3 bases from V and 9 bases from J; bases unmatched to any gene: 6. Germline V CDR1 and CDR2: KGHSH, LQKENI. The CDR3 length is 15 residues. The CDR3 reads CASSPETSGSGEQFF. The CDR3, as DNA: TGTGCCAGCTCACCCGAGACTAGCGGGAGTGGTGAGCAGTTCTTC.

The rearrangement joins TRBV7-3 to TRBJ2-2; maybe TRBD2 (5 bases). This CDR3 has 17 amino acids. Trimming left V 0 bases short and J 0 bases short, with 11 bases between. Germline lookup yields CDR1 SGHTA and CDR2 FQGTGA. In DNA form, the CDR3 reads TGTGCCAGCAGCTTAACAGCGGCCAAGTCGAACACCGGGGAGCTGTTTTTT. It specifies CASSLTAAKSNTGELFF.

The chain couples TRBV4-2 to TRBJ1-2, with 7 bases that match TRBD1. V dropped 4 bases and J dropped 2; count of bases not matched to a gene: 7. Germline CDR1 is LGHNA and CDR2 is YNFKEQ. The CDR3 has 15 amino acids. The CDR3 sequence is CASSPEWDSNYGYTF. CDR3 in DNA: TGTGCCAGCAGCCCAGAATGGGACAGCAACTATGGCTACACCTTC.

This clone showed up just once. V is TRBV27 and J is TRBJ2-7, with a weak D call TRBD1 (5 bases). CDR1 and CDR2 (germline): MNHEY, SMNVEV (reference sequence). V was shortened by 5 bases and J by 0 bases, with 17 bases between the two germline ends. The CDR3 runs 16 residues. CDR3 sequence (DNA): TGTGCCAGCAGTAACCCATTAAGGGGCGGCTCCTACGAGCAGTACTTC. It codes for CASSNPLRGGSYEQYF.

The CDR3 nucleotides are TGTGCCACCAGTGAGGACAGATGGACGAACACCGGGGAGCTGTTTTTT. Amino acids: CATSEDRWTNTGELFF. The chain combines TRBV24-1 with TRBJ2-2; perhaps TRBD1 as D (6 bases). The CDR3 consists of 16 residues. V was clipped by 4 bases and J by 0 bases, with 11 bases between them. CDR1 is KGHDR and CDR2 is SFDVKD in the germline V gene.